This T cell receptor beta chain was found in a study of neoadjuvant anti-PD-1 for oral cavity cancer. Study in general: Around day 43, patients without progression received a fourth nivolumab dose before surgery.

TCRdb keeps only in-frame clones here, not all; method: immunoSEQ multiplex PCR. The sample includes 55,000 to 80,000 clones, around 83% seen only once; the top ten take about 3.4%. Germline values: CDR1 SGHTA, CDR2 FQGNSA. CDR3 size: 14 residues. V gave up 1 base and J gave up 4 bases, with 11 bases separating them. This receptor was taken from a person aged 35 to 85 with oral cavity squamous cell carcinoma. Sequencing used PBMCs, obtained before nivolumab (anti-PD-1) treatment. The J gene is TRBJ2-7, the V gene TRBV7-2, with D unclear. CDR3 DNA sequence: TGTGCCAGCAGCTTAGAACAAGCCCAATACGAGCAGTACTTC. Protein sequence: CASSLEQAQYEQYF.